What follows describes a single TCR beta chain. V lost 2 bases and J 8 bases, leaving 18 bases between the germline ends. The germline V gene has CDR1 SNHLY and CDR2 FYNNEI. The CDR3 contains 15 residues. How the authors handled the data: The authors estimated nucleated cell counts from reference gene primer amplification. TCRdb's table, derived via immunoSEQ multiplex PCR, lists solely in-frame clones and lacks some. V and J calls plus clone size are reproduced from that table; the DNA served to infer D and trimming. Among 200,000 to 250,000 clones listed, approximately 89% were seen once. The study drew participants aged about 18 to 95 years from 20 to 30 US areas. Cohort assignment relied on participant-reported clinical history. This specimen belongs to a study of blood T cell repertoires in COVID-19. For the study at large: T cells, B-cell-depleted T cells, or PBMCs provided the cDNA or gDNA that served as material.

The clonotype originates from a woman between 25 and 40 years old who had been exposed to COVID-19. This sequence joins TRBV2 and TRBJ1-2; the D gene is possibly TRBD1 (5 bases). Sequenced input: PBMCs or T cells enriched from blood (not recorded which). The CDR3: CASSEFRPGGLGYTF. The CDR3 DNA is TGTGCCAGCAGTGAATTCCGGCCCGGGGGTTTGGGCTACACCTTC. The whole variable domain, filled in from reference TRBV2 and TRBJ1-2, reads EPEVTQTPSHQVTQMGQEVILRCVPISNHLYFYWYRQILGQKVEFLVSFYNNEISEKSEIFDDQFSVERPDGSNFTLKIRSTKLEDSAMYFCASSEFRPGGLGYTFGSGTRLTVV.